These 2 T cell receptor beta chains originate from one sample sequenced in a study of identical twins (dated by TCRdb to about 2016). Receptors were amplified or captured by 5' RACE. The reads were generated on an Illumina HiSeq 2000. TCRdb passed the public sequencing reads through fastp at Q25 and MiXCR, retaining productive beta sequences. Each record represents a unique CDR3 protein, reported with the most common genes and DNA among its rows. Recorded for this sample are 1,800,000 or so distinct CDR3 sequences; less than 40% of them occurred a single time. The top ten clones comprise under 0.35% of the sample. Sequenced sample: cord blood. These receptors originate from a newborn girl in good health.

This clonotype has more than one count but fewer than ten. This chain uses TRBV20-1 with TRBJ1-2; TRBD1 agrees at 8 bases. This CDR3 region has 13 residues. Germline lookup yields CDR1 DFQATT and CDR2 SNEGSKA (reference sequence). Losses at the gene ends were 7 bases for V and 4 bases for J; bases not matched to a gene: 8. This chain's CDR3 is CSVGQGRVYGYTF. The DNA of the CDR3 is TGCAGTGTAGGACAGGGCAGGGTCTATGGCTACACCTTC.

The rearrangement uses TRBV7-2 and TRBJ1-1, with D possibly TRBD1 on 5 matching bases. CDR1 is SGHTA and CDR2 is FQGNSA in the germline V gene. V lost 0 bases, J lost 8 bases, and 13 bases lay in between. This CDR3 comprises 14 residues. CDR3 sequence reads: CASSLARVGKEAFF. The CDR3 DNA is TGTGCCAGCAGCTTAGCCAGGGTAGGGAAAGAAGCTTTCTTT.